This TCR beta chain derives from a study of circulating CD8 cells and anti-PD-1 response in melanoma. Whole-study findings and limits: Replicates were generally not done for experiments. Subset repertoires were largely private at M1, with under 7% shared.

Sorting of live CD3+CD8+TCRalphabeta+ cells by PD-1 and/or TIGIT gave four subsets. The QIAseq Immune Repertoire TCR panel built the libraries from roughly 16 ng of total RNA. TCRdb redid the calling of the reads with MiXCR, one entry per CDR3 protein. The profile shows more than 550 distinct CDR3 sequences, about 7.3% of them singletons. By share of the sample, this clonotype is medium-sized. The antigen is undetermined. CDR3 length: 14 residues. Looked up from germline, CDR1 is DFQATT and CDR2 is SNEGSKA (reference sequence). The J segment lost 5 bases and the V segment lost 0 bases, leaving 4 bases of the junction unmatched.

This chain joins TRBV20-1 and TRBJ2-5, with 9 bases lining up with TRBD1. The sample here was CD8+ T cells from PBMCs, taken at baseline or after one month of anti-PD-1 therapy (not recorded which). The source of this sequence is a human donor with melanoma. CDR3 sequence (DNA): TGCAGTGCTAGAGATTTAGACAGGGGGGAGACCCAGTACTTC. Protein product: CSARDLDRGETQYF.